This is a list of T cell receptor beta chains from one sample in a study of blood T cell repertoires in COVID-19. TCRdb's table, derived via immunoSEQ multiplex PCR, lists solely in-frame clones and lacks some. This repertoire shows 75,000 to 95,000 clones, roughly 90% found once; its top ten account for over 2.5%. The specimen sequenced was peripheral blood. These receptors were taken from a human donor in a cohort sampled during active COVID-19. Both conserved end residues are part of each CDR3. The order of the fields is clone size, J gene, V gene, D gene, CDR3 protein, CDR3 DNA. D genes are given only for firm matches. Clone sizes are given selectively: once, few, many, or a class where the clone is expanded.

-,TRBJ1-5,TRBV5-6,-,CASSFQGGSNQPQHF,TGTGCCAGCAGCTTCCAAGGAGGGAGCAATCAGCCCCAGCATTTT
once,TRBJ2-1,TRBV7-9,TRBD2,CASSSLAGVFNEQFF,TGTGCCAGCAGCTCGCTAGCGGGAGTGTTCAATGAGCAGTTCTTC
-,TRBJ1-1,TRBV5-5,TRBD1,CASSFRQGSTEAFF,TGTGCCAGCAGCTTCCGACAGGGCAGCACTGAAGCTTTCTTT
-,TRBJ2-2,TRBV4-3,TRBD1,CASSQDGQGRDSVNTGELFF,TGCGCCAGCAGCCAAGACGGACAGGGGCGCGATAGCGTCAACACCGGGGAGCTGTTTTTT
-,TRBJ2-1,TRBV4-2,TRBD1,CASSQDPGTGMIYNEQFF,TGTGCCAGCAGCCAAGACCCAGGGACAGGAATGATATACAATGAGCAGTTCTTC
once,TRBJ2-3,TRBV2,-,CASSLQGGDTQYF,TGTGCCAGCAGTCTACAGGGAGGGGATACGCAGTATTTT
-,TRBJ2-7,TRBV6-2/TRBV6-3,TRBD2,CASSSRGAGGREQYF,TGTGCCAGCAGTTCGCGAGGTGCGGGAGGAAGGGAGCAGTACTTC
-,TRBJ1-5,TRBV5-6,-,CASSRGVDQPQHF,TGTGCCAGCAGCCGGGGTGTAGATCAGCCCCAGCATTTT
-,TRBJ1-2,TRBV24-1,TRBD1,CATSDRDRSYILCF,TGTGCCACCAGTGATCGGGACAGGTCCTATATCCTATGCTTC
-,TRBJ1-5,TRBV19,-,CASSIGGRTQPQHF,TGTGCCAGTAGTATTGGGGGGAGGACTCAGCCCCAGCATTTT
-,TRBJ2-5,TRBV29-1,TRBD1,CSASQGEETQYF,TGCAGCGCTTCACAGGGGGAAGAGACCCAGTACTTC
once,TRBJ1-1,TRBV5-1,-,CASSSQMNTEAFF,TGCGCCAGCAGCTCACAGATGAACACTGAAGCTTTCTTT
-,TRBJ2-1,TRBV9,TRBD2,CASSAFSLAGVYNEQFF,TGTGCCAGCAGCGCCTTCTCACTAGCGGGAGTATACAATGAGCAGTTCTTC
-,TRBJ1-1,TRBV27,TRBD1,CASSPHRGAKTEAFF,TGTGCCAGCAGTCCCCACAGGGGGGCGAAGACTGAAGCTTTCTTT
many,TRBJ1-1,TRBV9,TRBD1,CASSVMSGQENTEAFF,TGTGCCAGCAGCGTCATGAGCGGACAGGAGAACACTGAAGCTTTCTTT
-,TRBJ2-2,TRBV21-1,-,CASSERTGEHRGAVF,TGTGCCAGCAGTGAGCGGACAGGGGAACACCGGGGAGCTGTTTTT
-,TRBJ2-3,TRBV9,TRBD2,CASTPGRIDTDTQYF,TGTGCCAGCACCCCCGGGAGGATTGACACAGATACGCAGTATTTT
once,TRBJ2-3,TRBV18,-,CASSRGGNTQYF,TGTGCCAGCTCTAGAGGAGGGAATACGCAGTATTTT
-,TRBJ2-7,TRBV6-5,-,CASSYSWPLVHEQYF,TGTGCCAGCAGTTACTCGTGGCCCCTGGTACACGAGCAGTACTTC
-,TRBJ1-5,TRBV24-1,-,CATSDGGWDQPQHF,TGTGCCACCAGTGATGGCGGTTGGGATCAGCCCCAGCATTTT
-,TRBJ2-1,TRBV2,TRBD2,CASSWGLAGVNEQFF,TGTGCCAGCAGCTGGGGACTAGCGGGAGTCAATGAGCAGTTCTTC
-,TRBJ2-1,TRBV3-1/TRBV3-2,-,CASKVSVGNEQFF,TGTGCCAGCAAAGTGTCCGTCGGCAATGAGCAGTTCTTC
-,TRBJ1-1,TRBV4-3,-,CASSQAGRGTEAFF,TGCGCCAGCAGCCAAGCGGGGAGAGGCACTGAAGCTTTCTTT
-,TRBJ1-1,TRBV7-2,-,CASSLVVAIRTEAFF,TGTGCCAGCAGCTTAGTGGTAGCAATCCGGACTGAAGCTTTCTTT
-,TRBJ2-7,TRBV7-2,-,CASSLASRRGRGAYEQYF,TGTGCCAGCAGCTTAGCGAGTCGGAGGGGGCGGGGGGCCTACGAGCAGTACTTC
-,TRBJ1-1,TRBV19,TRBD1,CASSGGGALAATEAFF,TGTGCCAGTAGTGGAGGGGGCGCTTTAGCCGCGACTGAAGCTTTCTTT
many,TRBJ1-5,TRBV4-2,-,CASSQETAISNQPQHF,TGTGCCAGCAGCCAAGAGACAGCGATCAGCAATCAGCCCCAGCATTTT
-,TRBJ2-7,TRBV19,-,CASSIVAEGGYEQYF,TGTGCCAGTAGTATTGTGGCTGAAGGGGGCTACGAGCAGTACTTC
-,TRBJ2-7,TRBV30,-,CAWRPGLSIYEQYF,TGTGCCTGGAGACCGGGACTCTCTATCTACGAGCAGTACTTC
-,TRBJ1-5,TRBV6-2/TRBV6-3,-,CASSYSSNSNQPQHF,TGTGCCAGCAGTTACTCCAGTAATAGCAATCAGCCCCAGCATTTT
few,TRBJ2-5,TRBV6-2/TRBV6-3,TRBD2,CASSLLPGLAIQETQYF,TGTGCCAGCAGTTTACTCCCGGGACTAGCTATTCAAGAGACCCAGTACTTC